This T cell receptor beta chain was found in a study of post-analysis software for immune sequencing data. On the study more broadly: Relapsing-remitting, secondary progressive and progressive-relapsing forms of multiple sclerosis all featured among disease courses.

Notes on the study in general: In patients, TRBV5-6, TRBV5-1 and TRBV20-1 belonged to five TRBV segments found more frequently than in controls.

Presence of unique molecular identifiers characterized the TCR beta cDNA libraries. TCRdb analysed the PCR reads with MiXCR anew, one entry per CDR3 protein. The data show roughly 650,000 distinct CDR3 sequences, with 59% seen just once and approximately 10% held by the top ten. V was shortened by 1 base and J by 0 bases, with 9 bases between the two germline ends. This CDR3 has 16 residues. About this clonotype itself: What it binds is unknown.

This sequence was found in a girl aged 2 to 9 with multiple sclerosis. This sequence joins TRBV12-3 or TRBV12-4 and TRBJ2-2; D is perhaps TRBD1 (5 bases). The sequenced material came from blood. CDR3 protein: CASSLGQNANTGELFF. In DNA, the CDR3 is TGTGCCAGCAGTTTAGGACAGAACGCGAACACCGGGGAGCTGTTTTTT.